The sequence of this TCR beta chain was determined in a study of cytomegalovirus exposure and HLA in healthy donors. Study-level results: The study flagged about 150 TCR beta chains as cytomegalovirus-associated. The productive fraction for most TCR beta V segments was about 90% or about 30% in an earlier analysis. DRB1 had the most TCR associations and HLA-C the fewest, a later analysis found, with rates varying by HLA locus. The presence/absence work took it that sequencing depth was about the same across donors.

With 2 bases removed from V and 7 bases from J, the gap between germline ends came to 15 bases. The V gene's germline CDR1 is GTSNPN and CDR2 SVGIG (reference sequence). CDR3 length equals 14 residues. 13 Jbeta primers and 60 Vbeta primers were used for the PCR. Profiling relied on immunoSEQ multiplex PCR, and the TCRdb table lists in-frame clones only, not all of them. Of about 160,000 clones in the sample, roughly 80% were seen once. With regard to this clone: Its antigen is not known.

The TCR was taken from a man in his late teens or twenties in good health and CMV-seropositive. Sequencing input: PBMCs. The chain employs TRBV30 and TRBJ2-1; tentatively, D is TRBD2 (5 bases). CDR3 sequence: CAWSRITPGNEQFF. Written as DNA, the CDR3 is TGTGCCTGGAGTCGTATTACTCCGGGAAATGAGCAGTTCTTC.